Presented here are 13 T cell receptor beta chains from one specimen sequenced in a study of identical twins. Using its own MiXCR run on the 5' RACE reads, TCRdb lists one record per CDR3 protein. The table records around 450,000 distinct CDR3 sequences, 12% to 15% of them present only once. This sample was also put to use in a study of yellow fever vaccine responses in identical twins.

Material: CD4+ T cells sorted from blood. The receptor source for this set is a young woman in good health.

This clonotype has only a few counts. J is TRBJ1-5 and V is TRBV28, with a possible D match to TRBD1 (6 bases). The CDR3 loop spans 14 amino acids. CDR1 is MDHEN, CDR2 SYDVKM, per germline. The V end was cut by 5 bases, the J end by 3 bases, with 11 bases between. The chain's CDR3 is CASSPTGHNQPQHF. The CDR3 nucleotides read TGTGCCAGCAGTCCGACAGGCCACAATCAGCCCCAGCATTTT. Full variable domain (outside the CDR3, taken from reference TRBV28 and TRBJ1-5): DVKVTQSSRYLVKRTGEKVFLECVQDMDHENMFWYRQDPGLGLRLIYFSYDVKMKEKGDIPEGYSVSREKKERFSLILESASTNQTSMYLCASSPTGHNQPQHFGDGTRLSIL.

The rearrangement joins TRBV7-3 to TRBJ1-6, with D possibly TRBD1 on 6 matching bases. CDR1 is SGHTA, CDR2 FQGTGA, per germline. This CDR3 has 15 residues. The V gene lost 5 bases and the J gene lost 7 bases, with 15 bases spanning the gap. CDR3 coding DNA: TGTGCCAGCAGCCTCCTGGGGGGGCAAAATTCACCCCTCCACTTT. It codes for CASSLLGGQNSPLHF.

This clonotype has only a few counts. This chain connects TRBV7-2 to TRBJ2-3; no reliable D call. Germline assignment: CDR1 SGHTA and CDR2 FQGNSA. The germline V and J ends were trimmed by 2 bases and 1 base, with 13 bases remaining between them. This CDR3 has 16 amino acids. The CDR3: CASSLNIGHGTDTQYF. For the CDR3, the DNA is TGTGCCAGCAGCTTAAATATAGGGCACGGCACAGATACGCAGTATTTT.

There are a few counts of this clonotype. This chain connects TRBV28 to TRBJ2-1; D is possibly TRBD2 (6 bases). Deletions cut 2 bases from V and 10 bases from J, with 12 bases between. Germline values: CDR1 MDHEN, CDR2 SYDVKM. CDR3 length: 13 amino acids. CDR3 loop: CASSLTGVREQFF. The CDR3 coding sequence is TGTGCCAGCAGTTTAACGGGGGTCCGGGAGCAGTTCTTC.

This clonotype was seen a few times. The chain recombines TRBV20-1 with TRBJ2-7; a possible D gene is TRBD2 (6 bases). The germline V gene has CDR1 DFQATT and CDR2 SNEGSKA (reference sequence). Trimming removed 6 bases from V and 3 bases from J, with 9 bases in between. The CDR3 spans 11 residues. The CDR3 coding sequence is TGCAGTGCCAAGACTAGCTACGAGCAGTACTTC. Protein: CSAKTSYEQYF.

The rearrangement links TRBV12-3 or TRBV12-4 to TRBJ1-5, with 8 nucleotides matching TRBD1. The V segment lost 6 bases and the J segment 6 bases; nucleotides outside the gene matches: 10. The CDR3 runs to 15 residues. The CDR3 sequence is CASSTTDRVGQPQHF. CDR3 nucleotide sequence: TGTGCCAGCAGCACCACGGACAGGGTTGGTCAGCCCCAGCATTTT.

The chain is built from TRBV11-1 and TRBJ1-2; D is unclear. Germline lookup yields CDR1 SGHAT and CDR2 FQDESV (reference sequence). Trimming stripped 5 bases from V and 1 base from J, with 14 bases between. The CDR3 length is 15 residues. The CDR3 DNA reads TGTGCCAGCAGCAAGTGGACTGGCCATAACTATGGCTACACCTTC. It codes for CASSKWTGHNYGYTF.

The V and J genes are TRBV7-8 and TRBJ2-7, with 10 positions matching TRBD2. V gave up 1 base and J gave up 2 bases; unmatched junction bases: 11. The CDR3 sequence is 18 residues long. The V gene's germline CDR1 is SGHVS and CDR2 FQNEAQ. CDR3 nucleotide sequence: TGTGCCAGCAGCTTAGGATCAACTAGCGGGAATCGGCCCTACGAGCAGTACTTC. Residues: CASSLGSTSGNRPYEQYF.

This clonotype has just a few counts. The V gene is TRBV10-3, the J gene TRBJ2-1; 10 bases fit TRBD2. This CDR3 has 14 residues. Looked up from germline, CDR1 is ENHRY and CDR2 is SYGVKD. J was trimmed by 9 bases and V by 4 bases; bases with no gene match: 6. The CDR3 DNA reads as TGTGCCATCAGTGGGCTAGCGGGGGTTGGTGAGCAGTTCTTC. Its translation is CAISGLAGVGEQFF.

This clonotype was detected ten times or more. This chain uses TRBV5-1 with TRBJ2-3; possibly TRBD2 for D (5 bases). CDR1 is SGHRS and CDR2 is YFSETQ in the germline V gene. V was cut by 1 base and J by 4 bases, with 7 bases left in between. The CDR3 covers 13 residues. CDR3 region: CASSLSGADTQYF. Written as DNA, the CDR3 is TGCGCCAGCAGCTTGTCCGGGGCAGATACGCAGTATTTT.

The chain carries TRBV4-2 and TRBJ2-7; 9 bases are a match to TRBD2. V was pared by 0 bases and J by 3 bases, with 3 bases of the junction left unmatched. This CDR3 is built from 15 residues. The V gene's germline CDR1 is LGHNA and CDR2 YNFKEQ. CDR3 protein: CASSQDSSGVYEQYF. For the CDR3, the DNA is TGTGCCAGCAGCCAAGATTCTAGCGGGGTCTACGAGCAGTACTTC.

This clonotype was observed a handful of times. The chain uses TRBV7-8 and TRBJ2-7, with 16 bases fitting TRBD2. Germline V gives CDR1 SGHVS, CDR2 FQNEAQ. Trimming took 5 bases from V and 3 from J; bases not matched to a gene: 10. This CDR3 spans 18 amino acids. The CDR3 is CASSEGTSGGANIYEQYF. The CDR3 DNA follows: TGTGCCAGCAGCGAAGGGACTAGCGGGGGGGCCAATATCTACGAGCAGTACTTC.

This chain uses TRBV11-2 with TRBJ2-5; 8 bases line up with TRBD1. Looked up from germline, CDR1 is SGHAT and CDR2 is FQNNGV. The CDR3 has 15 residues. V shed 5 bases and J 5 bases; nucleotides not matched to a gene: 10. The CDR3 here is CASSTPRGRGETQYF. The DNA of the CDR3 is TGTGCCAGCAGCACCCCCAGGGGGCGCGGGGAGACCCAGTACTTC.